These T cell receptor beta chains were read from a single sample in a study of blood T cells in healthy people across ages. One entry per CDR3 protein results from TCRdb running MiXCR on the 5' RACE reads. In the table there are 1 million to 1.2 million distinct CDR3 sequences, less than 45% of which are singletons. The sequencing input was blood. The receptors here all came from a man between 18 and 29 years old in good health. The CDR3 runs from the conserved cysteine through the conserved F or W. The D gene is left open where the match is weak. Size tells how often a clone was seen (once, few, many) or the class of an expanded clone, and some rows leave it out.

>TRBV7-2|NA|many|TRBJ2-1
TGTGCCAGCAGCTACGAACCGGGACGAGCCCTATATGAGCAGTTCTTC
CASSYEPGRALYEQFF
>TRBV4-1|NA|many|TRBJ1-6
TGCGCCAGCAGCCAAGAGGGGCAGGGCCATTCACCCCTCCACTTT
CASSQEGQGHSPLHF
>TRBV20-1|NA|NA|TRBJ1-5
TGCAGTGCTTCTCCAGCGAATCAGCCCCAGCATTTT
CSASPANQPQHF
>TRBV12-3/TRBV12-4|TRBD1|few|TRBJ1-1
TGTGCCAGCAGTACTAATCCGGGACAGTGGGGGTATGATACTGAAGCTTTCTTT
CASSTNPGQWGYDTEAFF
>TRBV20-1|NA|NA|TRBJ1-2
TGCAGTGTCCCGCCCCGGACAAGGGCGACGACTAACTATGGCTACACCTTC
CSVPPRTRATTNYGYTF
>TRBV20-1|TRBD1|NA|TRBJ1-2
TGCAGTGCTAGGGGTATACAGGGGCTTTATGGCTACACCTTC
CSARGIQGLYGYTF
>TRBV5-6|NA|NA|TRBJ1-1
TGTGCCAGCAGCTTGGCGTCGAATGAAGCTTTCTTT
CASSLASNEAFF
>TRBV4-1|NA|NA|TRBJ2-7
TGCGCCAGCAGCCAAAGCCCAAAGGATAACTACGAGCAGTACTTC
CASSQSPKDNYEQYF
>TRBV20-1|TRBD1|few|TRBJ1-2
TGCAGTGCTAGAGACCTAACAGGGGAGGGCTATGGCTACACCTTC
CSARDLTGEGYGYTF
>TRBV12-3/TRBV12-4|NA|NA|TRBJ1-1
TGTGCCAGCAGTTTGGGCTGGGCCTCTGAAGCTTTCTTT
CASSLGWASEAFF
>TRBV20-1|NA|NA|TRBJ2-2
TGCAGTGCTAGAGTGCGGGTTGAAGACACCGGGGAGCTGTTTTTT
CSARVRVEDTGELFF
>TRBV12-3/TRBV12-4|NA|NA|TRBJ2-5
TGTGCCAGCAGTTTGTTCCTAGGAGAGACCGAGACCCAGTACTTC
CASSLFLGETETQYF
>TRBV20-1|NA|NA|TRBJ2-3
TGCAGTGCTAGTCCAACGGGGGTACGACGATATAGTAGCACAGATACGCAGTATTTT
CSASPTGVRRYSSTDTQYF
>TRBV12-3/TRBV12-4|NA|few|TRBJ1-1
TGTGCCAGCAGTGCGGGAAGAATGAACACTGAAGCTTTCTTT
CASSAGRMNTEAFF
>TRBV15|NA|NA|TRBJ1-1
TGTGCCACCAGCGGCGACTTGGACACTGAAGCTTTCTTT
CATSGDLDTEAFF
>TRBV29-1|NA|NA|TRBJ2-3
TGCAGTGCTAGCGTTGGGGTCACAGATACGCAGTATTTT
CSASVGVTDTQYF
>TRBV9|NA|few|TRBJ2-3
TGTGCCAGCAGCGTAGACGCAGATACGCAGTATTTT
CASSVDADTQYF
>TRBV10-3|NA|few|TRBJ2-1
TGTGCCATCAGCGGGGGACCTCCCGATGAGCAGTTCTTC
CAISGGPPDEQFF
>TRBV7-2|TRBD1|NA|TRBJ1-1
TGTGCCAGCAGCCCACGGACAGGGCGCGCCACTGAAGCTTTCTTT
CASSPRTGRATEAFF
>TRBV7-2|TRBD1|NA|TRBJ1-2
TGTGCCAGCAGCTTTAAGGGGGCGATTGGCTACACCTTC
CASSFKGAIGYTF
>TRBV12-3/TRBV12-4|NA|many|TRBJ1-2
TGTGCCAGCAGTTTGTCCGCGTATGGCTACACCTTC
CASSLSAYGYTF
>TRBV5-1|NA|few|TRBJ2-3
TGCGCCAGCAGCTTAAGCCAGAGAAGCACAGATACGCAGTATTTT
CASSLSQRSTDTQYF
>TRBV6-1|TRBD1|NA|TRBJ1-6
TGTGCCAGCAGATCACCCCGGACAGGGGGGAATTTGACACCCCTCCACTTT
CASRSPRTGGNLTPLHF
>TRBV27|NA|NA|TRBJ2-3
TGTGCCAGCAGTTTTGCAGGGGCGATGGGTCCAGATACGCAGTATTTT
CASSFAGAMGPDTQYF
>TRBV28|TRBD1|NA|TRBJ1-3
TGTGCCAGCAGTTCCCCAGGACAGGGAGACTCTGGAAACACCATATATTTT
CASSSPGQGDSGNTIYF
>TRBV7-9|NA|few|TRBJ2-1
TGTGCCAGCAGCCCCCTGCTCTATGAGCAGTTCTTC
CASSPLLYEQFF
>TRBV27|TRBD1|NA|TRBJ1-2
TGTGCCAGCAGTTCCAATCATGAAGCCGGGACAGAAAACTATGGCTACACCTTC
CASSSNHEAGTENYGYTF
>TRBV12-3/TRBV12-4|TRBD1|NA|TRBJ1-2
TGTGCCAGCAGTTTGACAGGGGGCTTCTATGGCTACACCTTC
CASSLTGGFYGYTF
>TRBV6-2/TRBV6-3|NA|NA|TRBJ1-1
TGTGCCAGCAGTTACCTGGAAGGCTATCGCACTGAAGCTTTCTTT
CASSYLEGYRTEAFF
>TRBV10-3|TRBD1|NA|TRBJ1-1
TGTGCCATCAGTGCGGGACAGGGGGCAAGGAACACTGAAGCTTTCTTT
CAISAGQGARNTEAFF
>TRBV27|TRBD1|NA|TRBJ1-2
TGTGCCAGCAGTGACGGACAGGGGGCCCTCTACACCTTC
CASSDGQGALYTF
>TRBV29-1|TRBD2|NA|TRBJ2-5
TGCAGCGTGTTTCTAGCGGGGGCTGAAGAGACCCAGTACTTC
CSVFLAGAEETQYF
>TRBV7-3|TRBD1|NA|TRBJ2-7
TGTGCCAGCAGCTTAGACGGGACAGGGGGCGAGCAGTACTTC
CASSLDGTGGEQYF
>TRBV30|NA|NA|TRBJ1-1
TGTGCCTGGAGTGTACGCACCGACACTGAAGCTTTCTTT
CAWSVRTDTEAFF
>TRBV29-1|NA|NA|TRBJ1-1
TGCAGCGTTAAGAAATATCGGGGCATGAACACTGAAGCTTTCTTT
CSVKKYRGMNTEAFF
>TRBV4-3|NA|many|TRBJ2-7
TGCGCCAGCAGCCCCTTCCAGGGATCCTACGAGCAGTACTTC
CASSPFQGSYEQYF
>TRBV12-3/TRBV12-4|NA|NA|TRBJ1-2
TGTGCCAGCAGTTTTATCGGGGTGGGGAAGAGTGGCTACACCTTC
CASSFIGVGKSGYTF
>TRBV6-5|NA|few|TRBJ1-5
TGTGCCAGCAGTCTACGTGGACGTCAGGGTAGCAATCAGCCCCAGCATTTT
CASSLRGRQGSNQPQHF
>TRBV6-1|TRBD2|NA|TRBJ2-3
TGTGCCAGCAGACCCACTAGCGGGGGGCCTTACACAGATACGCAGTATTTT
CASRPTSGGPYTDTQYF
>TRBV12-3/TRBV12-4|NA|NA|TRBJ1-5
TGTGCCAGCAGAATGGACAGCAATCAGCCCCAGCATTTT
CASRMDSNQPQHF
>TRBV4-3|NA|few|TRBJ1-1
TGCGCCAGCAGCCAAGATCTGAGCCGTGGAGCTTTCTTT
CASSQDLSRGAFF
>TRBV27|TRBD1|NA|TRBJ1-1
TGTGCCACCCAAAGATGGGGACAGGGGGCACCTGAAGCTTTCTTT
CATQRWGQGAPEAFF
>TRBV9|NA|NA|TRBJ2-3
TGTGCCAGCAGTTTTCTACCGGGACCGCCCGATACGCAGTATTTT
CASSFLPGPPDTQYF
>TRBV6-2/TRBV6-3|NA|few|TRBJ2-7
TGTGCCAGCAGTCGCATTTCCGGGACGCTGGTCGAGCAGTACTTC
CASSRISGTLVEQYF
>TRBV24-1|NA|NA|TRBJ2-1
TGTGCCACCAGTGAGCGACTAGACCCGACCTCCTACAATGAGCAGTTCTTC
CATSERLDPTSYNEQFF